The 15 T cell receptor beta chains below come from one sample, sequenced in a study of blood T cell repertoires in COVID-19. TCRdb's copy holds only in-frame clones and misses some; the assay was immunoSEQ multiplex PCR. Of roughly 300,000 clones in the sample, 87% are singletons; the top ten hold more than 0.9%. Sequenced input: PBMCs or T cells enriched from blood (not recorded which). The receptors here all came from a woman aged 25-40 years who had recovered from COVID-19.

The chain employs TRBV2 and TRBJ2-1; 7 nucleotides align to TRBD2. This CDR3 region has 20 residues. J gave up 2 bases and V 6 bases, and 22 bases lay outside the gene matches. Germline loops: CDR1 SNHLY, CDR2 FYNNEI. Here the CDR3 reads CASSDHSPGLSKRAYNEQFF. Written as DNA, the CDR3 is TGTGCCAGCAGCGACCACTCCCCGGGACTATCCAAACGAGCCTACAATGAGCAGTTCTTC.

V gene TRBV5-1 combines with J gene TRBJ2-5, with TRBD2 matching over 8 bases. The CDR3 spans 16 residues. The trim removed 0 bases at V and 3 bases at J, leaving 7 bases unmatched. From germline, CDR1 is SGHRS and CDR2 YFSETQ. CDR3 residues: CASSLAGSGGKETQYF. The DNA of the CDR3 is TGCGCCAGCAGCTTGGCCGGCAGCGGGGGAAAAGAGACCCAGTACTTC.

The table lists this clone with a few counts. The J gene is TRBJ2-7, the V gene TRBV7-2; 14 bases agree with TRBD2. V gave up 3 bases and J gave up 3 bases; unmatched junction bases: 1. The germline V gene has CDR1 SGHTA and CDR2 FQGNSA. This CDR3 has 15 residues. For the CDR3, the DNA is TGTGCCAGCAGCTTCGGGACTAGCGGGGGCTACGAGCAGTACTTC. This sequence encodes CASSFGTSGGYEQYF.

V is TRBV10-3 and J is TRBJ1-2; D is possibly TRBD1 (5 bases). The CDR3 loop spans 14 amino acids. Trimming stripped 0 bases from V and 3 bases from J, with 8 bases between. In germline, CDR1 is ENHRY, CDR2 SYGVKD. CDR3 sequence reads: CAISESGGHYGYTF. The CDR3 DNA sequence: TGTGCCATCAGTGAGTCGGGGGGACACTATGGCTACACCTTC.

This clone has a single count. V gene TRBV7-2 combines with J gene TRBJ2-7, with a weak D call TRBD1 (7 bases). The V end was cut by 4 bases, the J end by 7 bases, with 20 bases between. This CDR3 spans 15 amino acids. Germline V gene lookup returns CDR1 SGHTA and CDR2 FQGNSA. The CDR3: CASSSGGQRGGEQYF. The CDR3 region has the DNA TGTGCCAGCAGCTCCGGGGGACAGCGAGGAGGGGAGCAGTACTTC.

This clone was seen a few times. The J gene is TRBJ2-5, the V gene TRBV5-1, with D possibly matching TRBD1 (6 bases). The CDR3 contains 14 residues. The germline V gene has CDR1 SGHRS and CDR2 YFSETQ. Trimming stripped 1 base from V and 3 bases from J, with 10 bases between. CDR3 DNA: TGCGCCAGCAGCTTGAAGACAGGAAAAGAGACCCAGTACTTC. Translating gives CASSLKTGKETQYF.

This chain connects TRBV6-5 to TRBJ2-7; D ambiguous. Between the trimmed V and J ends, which lost 2 bases and 0 bases, there was a span of 11 bases. Per the germline V gene, CDR1 is MNHEY and CDR2 is SVGAGI. CDR3 length equals 15 residues. For the CDR3, the DNA is TGTGCCAGCAGTTACCTATCCGACAACTCCTACGAGCAGTACTTC. Residues: CASSYLSDNSYEQYF.

V gene TRBV28 combines with J gene TRBJ2-5, with 10 bases aligning to TRBD2. With 3 bases clipped from V and 5 bases from J, the junction kept 9 bases outside the gene matches. From germline, CDR1 is MDHEN and CDR2 SYDVKM. CDR3 length: 16 residues. As DNA, the CDR3 is TGTGCCAGCAGTTTTACGACTAGCGGGCCCGGGGAGACCCAGTACTTC. Translating gives CASSFTTSGPGETQYF.

The chain combines TRBV5-1 with TRBJ2-7; TRBD1 aligns across 8 bases. CDR3 size: 14 residues. V trimming: 4 bases; J trimming: 4 bases; junction bases outside the gene matches: 7. Per the germline V gene, CDR1 is SGHRS and CDR2 is YFSETQ. CDR3 bases: TGCGCCAGCAGCCCCCGGGACAGGACTTACGAGCAGTACTTC. The encoded protein is CASSPRDRTYEQYF.

The CDR3 nucleotides are TGTGCCAGCAGCGTAGCACAGTGGAACACTGAAGCTTTCTTT. Its protein product is CASSVAQWNTEAFF. The chain uses TRBV9 and TRBJ1-1, with D unclear. This CDR3 is built from 14 residues. The V gene lost 0 bases and the J gene lost 1 base, with 7 bases spanning the gap. CDR1 and CDR2 from the germline V gene are SGDLS and YYNGEE.

The CDR3 loop reads CASSTLALETQYF. CDR3 nucleotide sequence: TGCGCCAGCAGCACGCTAGCTTTGGAGACCCAGTACTTC. The chain couples TRBV5-1 to TRBJ2-5, with D perhaps TRBD2 (5 bases). Germline V gene data show CDR1 as SGHRS and CDR2 as YFSETQ. The CDR3 covers 13 residues. V lost 4 bases to trimming and J lost 5 bases, with 12 bases between them.

J is TRBJ2-7 and V is TRBV10-3; 7 bases match TRBD1. V lost 6 bases and J lost 6; bases outside the gene matches: 8. CDR3 length: 13 amino acids. Per germline, CDR1 ENHRY and CDR2 SYGVKD. The chain's CDR3 is CAISGTDKTEQYF. The CDR3 nucleotides read TGTGCCATCAGCGGGACAGATAAGACCGAGCAGTACTTC.

The gene calls are TRBV7-9 and TRBJ2-1; 8 bases line up with TRBD1. This CDR3 comprises 13 residues. Trimming removed 5 bases from V and 15 bases from J; junction bases left unmatched: 12. Germline CDR1 and CDR2: SEHNR and FQNEAQ (reference sequence). The CDR3 DNA reads as TGTGCCAGCAGCAAAACGGACAGGGAAGGGCTGTTCTTC. It is translated as CASSKTDREGLFF.

As regards this clone: The same CDR3 can be traced to other DNA sequences in this sample. The chain combines TRBV28 with TRBJ1-1; D is unclear. The CDR3 runs to 12 residues. Germline V gives CDR1 MDHEN, CDR2 SYDVKM. Trimming took off 8 bases at V and 0 bases at J, with 7 bases between the two ends. The CDR3 sequence: CASGGMNTEAFF. The CDR3 bases are TGTGCCAGCGGAGGCATGAACACTGAAGCTTTCTTT.

The chain is built from TRBV7-6 and TRBJ2-3; TRBD2 aligns across 9 bases. The CDR3 runs 16 residues. With 6 bases clipped from V and 2 bases from J, the junction kept 9 bases outside the gene matches. Germline V lookup: CDR1 SGHVS, CDR2 FNYEAQ. The CDR3 sequence: CASSNRLADYTDTQYF. The CDR3 DNA reads as TGTGCCAGCAGTAATCGACTAGCGGATTACACAGATACGCAGTATTTT.